This T cell receptor (beta chain) derives from a study of blood T cell repertoires in COVID-19. Unmatched junction bases numbered 9, after V lost 3 bases and J lost 1 base. This CDR3 region has 16 residues. From germline, CDR1 is SNHLY and CDR2 FYNNEI. Libraries were prepared by immunoSEQ multiplex PCR; TCRdb keeps only in-frame clonotypes and omits some of them. The sample lists some 170,000 clones; roughly 79% were seen once. The chain joins TRBV2 to TRBJ2-7; the match to TRBD2 covers 7 bases. This receptor was obtained from a woman aged 40 to 50 with COVID-19, enrolled during active disease. The sequencing sample was made of peripheral blood. The CDR3, as DNA: TGTGCCAGCAGTGACGGGGGGTGGCTCAGATCCTACGAGCAGTACTTC. This translates into CASSDGGWLRSYEQYF.